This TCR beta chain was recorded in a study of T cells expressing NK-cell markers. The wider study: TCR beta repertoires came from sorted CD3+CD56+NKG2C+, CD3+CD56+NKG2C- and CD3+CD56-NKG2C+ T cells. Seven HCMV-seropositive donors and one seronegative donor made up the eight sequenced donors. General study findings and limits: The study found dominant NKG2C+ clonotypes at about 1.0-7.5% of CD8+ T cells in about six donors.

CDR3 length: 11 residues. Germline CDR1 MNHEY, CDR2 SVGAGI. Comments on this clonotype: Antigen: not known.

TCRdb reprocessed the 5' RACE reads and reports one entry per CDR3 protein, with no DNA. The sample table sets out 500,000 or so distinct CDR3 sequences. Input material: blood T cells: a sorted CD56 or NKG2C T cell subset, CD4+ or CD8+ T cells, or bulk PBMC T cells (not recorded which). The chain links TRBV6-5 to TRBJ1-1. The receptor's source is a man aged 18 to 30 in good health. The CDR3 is CASKGGTEAFF.